This T cell receptor beta chain was observed in a study of T-cell reconstitution after alpha-beta-depleted transplantation in children. The germline V gene encodes CDR1 SGHRS and CDR2 YFSETQ. V dropped 3 bases and J dropped 4; count of bases not matched to a gene: 4. The CDR3 covers 13 residues. This clonotype was counted many times. Library preparation (for TCRbeta) was performed with unique molecular identifiers. TCRdb re-called the PCR reads through MiXCR, storing one row per CDR3 protein. The sample lists fewer than 550,000 distinct CDR3 sequences; around 15% were seen once. The source was PBMCs, mostly from graft donor cells, collected 360 days after TCRalphabeta/CD19-depleted stem cell transplant. This chain uses TRBV5-1 with TRBJ2-7; TRBD1 aligns across 7 bases. The clonotype comes from a boy under two years old who had a stem cell transplant for Wiskott-Aldrich syndrome, so the T cells may come from the graft donor. DNA of the CDR3: TGCGCCAGCAGCTCGGACAGGTCTTACGAGCAGTACTTC. The encoded protein is CASSSDRSYEQYF.